The 28 T cell receptor beta chains reported below all come from one sample, sequenced in a study of T-cell memory formation after mild COVID-19. From the 5' RACE reads, TCRdb called clonotypes with MiXCR, one entry per CDR3 protein. Among some 210,000 distinct CDR3 sequences listed, about 18% were seen once. Material for sequencing was PBMCs or a T cell subset sorted from them (not recorded which). The receptors here all came from an adult woman who had mild COVID-19 (a few samples of this study predate the infection). Cell type and time point are not known.

The chain couples TRBV5-6 to TRBJ2-7; TRBD1 might be the D (5 bases). The germline V and J ends were trimmed by 1 base and 2 bases, with 7 bases remaining between them. Per germline, CDR1 SGHDT and CDR2 YYEEEE. The CDR3 loop spans 13 amino acids. Here the CDR3 DNA reads TGTGCCAGCAGCTTGCCGACAGCCTACGAGCAGTACTTC. It is translated as CASSLPTAYEQYF. Full variable domain (rest looked up from reference TRBV5-6 and TRBJ2-7): DAGVTQSPTHLIKTRGQQVTLRCSPKSGHDTVSWYQQALGQGPQFIFQYYEEEERQRGNFPDRFSGHQFPNYSSELNVNALLLGDSALYLCASSLPTAYEQYFGPGTRLTVT.

This clonotype was observed a few times. This chain links TRBV20-1 with TRBJ1-2; 8 bases are a match to TRBD1. V gave up 0 bases and J gave up 8 bases; unmatched junction bases: 14. CDR1 and CDR2 from the germline V gene are DFQATT and SNEGSKA (reference sequence). This CDR3 has 16 residues. The CDR3 DNA sequence: TGCAGTGCTAGAGATCAGGGGGCACAGGGCCGACGGGGCTACACCTTC. Translated: CSARDQGAQGRRGYTF.

This clonotype was recorded a few times. This chain joins TRBV6-2 or TRBV6-3 and TRBJ2-3; 9 bases line up with TRBD2. Germline V gene lookup returns CDR1 MNHEY and CDR2 SVGEGT. The junction had 6 bases not matched to a gene; V was cut back by 3 bases and J by 2 bases. The CDR3 contains 16 residues. In DNA form, the CDR3 reads TGTGCCAGCAGTTATGGGCTAGCGGGACCCACAGATACGCAGTATTTT. Translation: CASSYGLAGPTDTQYF.

This clonotype was seen only a few times. The gene calls are TRBV30 and TRBJ2-1; TRBD1 is a possible D gene (6 bases). The ends were cut back, 1 base at V and 9 bases at J, with 10 bases in the middle. There are 12 residues in the CDR3. Germline V gene sequence: CDR1 GTSNPN, CDR2 SVGIG (reference sequence). The CDR3 DNA follows: TGTGCCTGGAGTGGGCCAGGGGCTGAGCAGTTCTTC. Encoded protein: CAWSGPGAEQFF.

The V and J genes are TRBV7-6 and TRBJ2-7; TRBD2 matches 11 bases. CDR3 size: 13 residues. V dropped 6 bases and J dropped 3; count of bases not matched to a gene: 1. Looked up from germline, CDR1 is SGHVS and CDR2 is FNYEAQ. The CDR3 region is CASSGTSGYEQYF. Here the CDR3 DNA reads TGTGCCAGCAGTGGGACTAGCGGCTACGAGCAGTACTTC.

There are a few counts of this clonotype. V usage is TRBV6-2 or TRBV6-3 and J usage is TRBJ1-2; D remains unclear. V dropped 4 bases and J dropped 7 bases, with 10 bases sitting between them. The CDR3 has 12 amino acids. Germline lookup yields CDR1 MNHEY and CDR2 SVGEGT. The CDR3 nucleotides read TGTGCCAGCAGTTCGTGGGCCCGTGGCTACACCTTC. Residues: CASSSWARGYTF.

The CDR3 protein is CASSAAEGAGGIDTQYF. The DNA for the CDR3 is TGTGCCAGCAGCGCCGCCGAGGGGGCGGGGGGAATAGATACGCAGTATTTT. The chain carries TRBV9 and TRBJ2-3, with D perhaps matching TRBD2 (8 bases). The V end lost 3 bases, the J end lost 5 bases, and 22 bases lay between the germline ends. Germline V CDR1 and CDR2: SGDLS, YYNGEE. The CDR3 consists of 17 residues.

This clonotype was picked up a small number of times. The V call is TRBV27, the J call TRBJ1-1, with a weak D call TRBD1 (6 bases). The CDR3 spans 14 residues. Germline lookup yields CDR1 MNHEY and CDR2 SMNVEV (reference sequence). The V and J ends lost 3 bases and 4 bases respectively, with 12 bases between them. The DNA for the CDR3 is TGTGCCAGCAGTTTTAATCAGGGGAGCACTGAAGCTTTCTTT. Residues: CASSFNQGSTEAFF.

This clonotype was found many times. CDR3 residues: CASSLDRAIPGELFF. The CDR3 nucleotides are TGTGCCAGCAGCTTAGACCGGGCTATCCCCGGGGAGCTGTTTTTT. The chain carries TRBV7-6 and TRBJ2-2; the D is unclear. Germline loops: CDR1 SGHVS, CDR2 FNYEAQ. V was clipped by 1 base and J by 6 bases, with 12 bases between them. The CDR3 is made up of 15 amino acids.

The chain combines TRBV10-2 with TRBJ2-7, with 7 nucleotides matching TRBD2. The CDR3 is made up of 13 amino acids. CDR1 WSHSY and CDR2 SAAADI come from the germline V gene. Trimming cost V 9 bases and J 3 bases; bases outside gene matches: 8. The CDR3 nucleotides read TGCGCCAGGGGAGGGGAGGAGGGCTACGAGCAGTACTTC. Translated, it gives CARGGEEGYEQYF.

The gene calls are TRBV30 and TRBJ2-3, with a tentative D call TRBD1 (6 bases). The V end was cut by 1 base, the J end by 0 bases, with 14 bases between. CDR3 length: 16 amino acids. CDR1 and CDR2 (germline): GTSNPN, SVGIG (reference sequence). The CDR3 loop reads CAWSAGHRVSTDTQYF. The CDR3 DNA sequence: TGTGCCTGGAGTGCAGGGCACAGGGTTAGCACAGATACGCAGTATTTT.

The chain joins TRBV7-8 to TRBJ2-5; D is undetermined. This CDR3 spans 12 amino acids. Deletions cut 5 bases from V and 4 bases from J, with 8 bases between. Germline lookup yields CDR1 SGHVS and CDR2 FQNEAQ. This CDR3 is CASSRFGETQYF. For the CDR3, the DNA is TGTGCCAGCAGCCGCTTCGGAGAGACCCAGTACTTC.

This chain's CDR3 is CATSDLGASEQYF. CDR3 bases: TGTGCCACCAGTGATTTGGGGGCATCCGAGCAGTACTTC. The rearrangement links TRBV24-1 to TRBJ2-7; D is possibly TRBD1 (5 bases). V was clipped by 0 bases and J by 6 bases, with 8 bases between them. Germline CDR1 and CDR2: KGHDR and SFDVKD. This CDR3 contains 13 residues.

V is TRBV7-2 and J is TRBJ1-1; D not certain. Germline V gene sequence: CDR1 SGHTA, CDR2 FQGNSA. CDR3 size: 12 residues. V lost 5 bases, J lost 8 bases, and 12 bases lay in between. The CDR3: CASSPRRAEAFF. Here the CDR3 DNA reads TGTGCCAGCAGCCCCCGCCGGGCGGAAGCTTTCTTT. Together with reference TRBV7-2 and TRBJ1-1, the CDR3 gives the full variable domain: GAGVSQSPSNKVTEKGKDVELRCDPISGHTALYWYRQSLGQGLEFLIYFQGNSAPDKSGLPSDRFSAERTGGSVSTLTIQRTQQEDSAVYLCASSPRRAEAFFGQGTRLTVV.

A few counts support this clonotype. J is TRBJ1-1 and V is TRBV7-9; D not certain. Germline assignment: CDR1 SEHNR and CDR2 FQNEAQ (reference sequence). The CDR3 runs 16 residues. The V end lost 4 bases, the J end lost 6 bases, and 21 bases lay between the germline ends. The CDR3 coding sequence is TGTGCCAGCAGCTCGACCCCGGTCGTGGAAGGCTCTGAAGCTTTCTTT. This sequence encodes CASSSTPVVEGSEAFF.

This clonotype was found a few times. The rearrangement links TRBV11-2 to TRBJ2-7; unclear D gene. This CDR3 is 12 amino acids long. Germline V gene sequence: CDR1 SGHAT, CDR2 FQNNGV. V was trimmed by 5 bases and J by 10 bases, leaving 15 bases between them. CDR3 nucleotides: TGTGCCAGCAGCCCTCTACAGAAGCGACAGTACTTC. It is translated as CASSPLQKRQYF.

This clonotype turned up a few times. The chain is built from TRBV6-5 and TRBJ2-7; 11 nucleotides agree with TRBD1. The germline CDR1 and CDR2 sequences are MNHEY and SVGAGI. This CDR3 is 15 amino acids long. J was trimmed by 6 bases and V by 5 bases; bases with no gene match: 9. The CDR3 protein is CASSQPDRGPCEQYF. CDR3 DNA: TGTGCCAGCAGTCAGCCGGACAGGGGGCCTTGCGAGCAGTACTTC.

This clonotype appeared a few times. The genes are TRBV7-8 and TRBJ2-5; TRBD2 matches 13 bases. Trimming removed 3 bases from V and 1 base from J; junction bases left unmatched: 8. Looked up from germline, CDR1 is SGHVS and CDR2 is FQNEAQ. The CDR3 has 18 residues. The CDR3 DNA follows: TGTGCCAGCAGCTTCAAACTGAGGACTAGCGGGGGCCAAGAGACCCAGTACTTC. Protein sequence: CASSFKLRTSGGQETQYF.

This clonotype has a handful of counts. Here the CDR3 reads CASSTTPYEQYF. CDR3 nucleotide sequence: TGTGCCAGCAGCACCACTCCCTACGAGCAGTACTTC. The rearrangement joins TRBV11-1 to TRBJ2-7, with unresolved D. Germline lookup yields CDR1 SGHAT and CDR2 FQDESV (reference sequence). The CDR3 spans 12 residues. Trimming shortened V by 5 bases and J by 2 bases, and 7 bases separated the two germline ends.

This clonotype was recorded at least ten times. This rearrangement joins TRBV5-1 to TRBJ1-1; 11 nucleotides agree with TRBD1. The CDR3 length is 16 residues. J lost 0 bases, V lost 4 bases, and 5 bases had no gene match. Looked up from germline, CDR1 is SGHRS and CDR2 is YFSETQ. The CDR3 DNA is TGCGCCAGCAGCCCGGACAGGGGGCTTGTGAACACTGAAGCTTTCTTT. Translation gives CASSPDRGLVNTEAFF.

The rearrangement joins TRBV7-3 to TRBJ1-1, with D unclear. CDR3 length: 13 residues. V lost 4 bases, J lost 3 bases, and 9 bases lay in between. CDR1 is SGHTA and CDR2 is FQGTGA in the germline V gene. The CDR3 DNA follows: TGTGCCAGCAGCTCCGGACGGCACACTGAAGCTTTCTTT. Its protein is CASSSGRHTEAFF.

The chain recombines TRBV3-1 with TRBJ1-4; D remains unclear. CDR1 LGHDT and CDR2 YNNKEL come from the germline V gene (reference sequence). Trimming took 1 base from V and 2 from J, leaving 11 bases between them. CDR3 length: 16 residues. CDR3 in DNA: TGTGCCAGCAGCCAAGGAGTGGGGTCGACTAATGAAAAACTGTTTTTT. Translated: CASSQGVGSTNEKLFF.

The chain carries TRBV7-9 and TRBJ2-5; D is possibly TRBD2 (5 bases). Germline CDR1 SEHNR, CDR2 FQNEAQ (reference sequence). This CDR3 comprises 14 residues. V dropped 7 bases and J dropped 3 bases, with 15 bases sitting between them. In nucleotides, the CDR3 is TGTGCCAGCACCTTCTTTCTGGGAGAAGAGACCCAGTACTTC. This sequence encodes CASTFFLGEETQYF.

This clonotype has just a few counts. The chain carries TRBV12-3 or TRBV12-4 and TRBJ1-1; 9 nucleotides match TRBD1. The J segment lost 5 bases and the V segment lost 5 bases, leaving 12 bases of the junction unmatched. This CDR3 region has 16 residues. For the CDR3, the DNA is TGTGCCAGCAGTCGGGACAGGGTAATTGGAAGGACTGAAGCTTTCTTT. The encoded protein is CASSRDRVIGRTEAFF.

The rearrangement joins TRBV19 to TRBJ2-1; 14 nucleotides agree with TRBD2. Germline V lookup: CDR1 LNHDA, CDR2 SQIVND (reference sequence). This CDR3 contains 16 residues. Unmatched junction bases numbered 15, after V lost 7 bases and J lost 13 bases. CDR3 bases: TGTGCCAGTACCACGGTCCTAGGACTAGCGGGAGGCGCACAGTTCTTC. The encoded protein is CASTTVLGLAGGAQFF.

The chain joins TRBV7-3 to TRBJ2-7; 10 bases line up with TRBD2. The CDR3 has 15 amino acids. The V and J ends lost 2 bases and 0 bases, in that order; junction bases with no gene match: 1. In germline, CDR1 is SGHTA, CDR2 FQGTGA. CDR3 region: CASSLASGSSYEQYF. CDR3 nucleotides: TGTGCCAGCAGCTTAGCTAGCGGGAGCTCCTACGAGCAGTACTTC.

This chain joins TRBV6-1 and TRBJ2-5, with 8 bases aligning to TRBD1. Germline V gene lookup returns CDR1 MNHNS and CDR2 SASEGT. The CDR3 covers 15 residues. V lost 7 bases to trimming and J lost 1 base; unmatched junction nucleotides: 8. CDR3 in amino acids: CASTRTGNGQETQYF. DNA of the CDR3: TGTGCCAGCACTCGGACAGGGAATGGCCAAGAGACCCAGTACTTC.

The chain employs TRBV5-1 and TRBJ2-1, with 8 bases lining up with TRBD2. Unmatched junction bases numbered 11, after V lost 1 base and J lost 8 bases. In germline, CDR1 is SGHRS, CDR2 YFSETQ. The CDR3 runs 16 residues. CDR3: CASSLITGGPSHEQFF. CDR3 DNA: TGCGCCAGCAGCTTGATTACGGGGGGGCCATCCCATGAGCAGTTCTTC. The full variable domain, in which reference TRBV5-1 and TRBJ2-1 provide the parts outside the CDR3, is KAGVTQTPRYLIKTRGQQVTLSCSPISGHRSVSWYQQTPGQGLQFLFEYFSETQRNKGNFPGRFSGRQFSNSRSEMNVSTLELGDSALYLCASSLITGGPSHEQFFGPGTRLTVL.